The clone carrying this TCR beta chain was picked up one time. The antigen is not known. CDR1 and CDR2 (germline): SGHVS, FQNEAQ. Trimming left V 1 base short and J 1 base short, with 14 bases between. The CDR3 has 17 amino acids. This sample was included in a study of T cells in localized non-small cell lung cancer. Study-wide results and caveats: Uninvolved adjacent lung had the highest recorded T cell clonality, with tumor below it.

Clones were read by immunoSEQ multiplex PCR, and TCRdb kept only the in-frame ones, dropping some. The sample consists of 65,000 to 95,000 clones, around three quarters of them appearing once. The chain uses TRBV7-8 and TRBJ1-3; D not certain. This material consisted of PBMCs, taken before any cancer treatment. The sequence came from a man aged 40 to 70 with stage II squamous cell lung carcinoma. The CDR3 is CASSLVAGSLSGNTIYF. In nucleotides, the CDR3 is TGTGCCAGCAGCTTAGTCGCGGGTTCTCTGTCTGGAAACACCATATATTTT.